This TCR beta chain emerged from a study of T cell responses to AZD1222 COVID-19 vaccine. Looking at the study overall: Combined were second doses at about 4 or about 12 weeks. General study results and limits: Reports say nearly half of spike-specific TCRs go after unmutated variant regions. A mostly white British donor set with more females was recruited, and clonal diversity was possibly underestimated.

CDR1 SEHNR and CDR2 FQNEAQ come from the germline V gene (reference sequence). The V and J ends lost 5 bases and 11 bases respectively, with 10 bases between them. There are 12 residues in the CDR3. A remark on this clone: Its antigen is not known.

Generated by immunoSEQ multiplex PCR, the TCRdb table keeps only in-frame clones and is missing some. Among 110,000 to 150,000 clones listed, around 89% were seen once. This chain uses TRBV7-9 with TRBJ1-6; D remains unclear. The source was peripheral blood, collected on day 0 of AZD1222 vaccination. The source of this sequence is an adult in good health. CDR3 protein: CASSPGPAPLHF. The CDR3 DNA follows: TGTGCCAGCAGCCCCGGTCCAGCACCCCTCCACTTT.